Shown below are 10 T cell receptor beta chains from a single sample sequenced in a study of T cells after yellow fever vaccination. From the 5' RACE reads, TCRdb called clonotypes with MiXCR, one entry per CDR3 protein. The sample yields 95,000 to 100,000 distinct CDR3 sequences, 4.5% to 6% seen once. The sample here was CD8+ T cells sorted from PBMCs, taken 10 days after the yellow fever booster vaccination. The receptor source for this set is a man between 18 and 35 years old who received the YFV17D yellow fever vaccine.

There are a few counts of this clonotype. V usage is TRBV6-6 and J usage is TRBJ2-7, with TRBD2 identical over 12 bases. V was clipped by 0 bases and J by 3 bases; unmatched bases: 3. The CDR3 contains 16 residues. Germline V gene sequence: CDR1 MNHNY, CDR2 SVGAGI (reference sequence). CDR3 nucleotides: TGTGCCAGCAGTTACTCCCGACTAGCGGGGGACTACGAGCAGTACGTC. Encoded protein: CASSYSRLAGDYEQYV.

In its sample, this clonotype was seen a few times. This chain joins TRBV27 and TRBJ2-3; D gene ambiguous. V lost 5 bases and J 2 bases, leaving 11 bases between the germline ends. The V gene's germline CDR1 is MNHEY and CDR2 SMNVEV (reference sequence). This CDR3 comprises 14 residues. CDR3 residues: CASSGVMTTDTQYF. The CDR3 bases are TGTGCCAGCAGTGGGGTTATGACCACAGATACGCAGTATTTT.

This clonotype was seen at least ten times. The chain joins TRBV7-2 to TRBJ2-5; 11 bases line up with TRBD2. V shed 5 bases, J shed 5 bases, and the junction held 7 bases outside the gene matches. The length of the CDR3 is 15 residues. The germline gives CDR1 SGHTA, CDR2 FQGNSA. CDR3 coding DNA: TGTGCCAGCAGCGTTAGCGGGGGGGCCCGGGAGACCCAGTACTTC. Protein sequence: CASSVSGGARETQYF.

This clonotype was seen ten or more times. This chain links TRBV7-2 with TRBJ2-7, with D perhaps TRBD2 (5 bases). CDR1 and CDR2 from the germline V gene are SGHTA and FQGNSA. This CDR3 contains 14 residues. Trimming took off 3 bases at V and 0 bases at J, with 9 bases between the two ends. This CDR3 is CASSFTRLSYEQYF. The CDR3 DNA sequence: TGTGCCAGCAGCTTTACTAGACTCTCCTACGAGCAGTACTTC.

This clonotype was seen only a few times. The genes are TRBV6-5 and TRBJ1-5; 7 bases line up with TRBD1. The J segment lost 4 bases and the V segment lost 0 bases, leaving 3 bases of the junction unmatched. This CDR3 has 15 amino acids. Germline CDR1 reads MNHEY; CDR2 reads SVGAGI. Written as DNA, the CDR3 is TGTGCCAGCAGTTACTCAGGGGGCCGTAATCAGCCCCAGCATTTT. The encoded protein is CASSYSGGRNQPQHF.

This clonotype was observed at least ten times. V is TRBV20-1 and J is TRBJ1-3; unclear D gene. CDR3 length equals 15 residues. V dropped 2 bases and J dropped 7 bases, with 18 bases sitting between them. CDR1 and CDR2 (germline): DFQATT, SNEGSKA (reference sequence). CDR3 amino acids: CSARPDGEWRNTIYF. In DNA form, the CDR3 reads TGCAGTGCTAGACCCGACGGGGAGTGGCGCAACACCATATATTTT.

This chain links TRBV6-2 or TRBV6-3 with TRBJ2-6; D not resolved. Trimming stripped 2 bases from V and 0 bases from J, with 8 bases between. CDR1 and CDR2 (germline): MNHEY, SVGEGT. The CDR3 runs 16 residues. The DNA of the CDR3 is TGTGCCAGCAGTTACCCCGGCGTCTCTGGGGCCAACGTCCTGACTTTC. The encoded protein is CASSYPGVSGANVLTF.

This clonotype was counted between two and nine times. J is TRBJ2-7 and V is TRBV6-2 or TRBV6-3, with D perhaps being TRBD1 or TRBD2 (5 bases each). CDR1 is MNHEY, CDR2 SVGEGT, per germline. The CDR3 sequence is 17 residues long. Trimming removed 1 base at V and 3 bases at J, with 19 bases between. The CDR3 DNA is TGTGCCAGCAGTTACTACACCAGGGACCCTAAAGACTACGAGCAGTACTTC. Protein sequence: CASSYYTRDPKDYEQYF.

The chain combines TRBV4-3 with TRBJ2-2, with a tentative D call TRBD1 (6 bases). Trimming removed 4 bases at V and 4 bases at J, with 13 bases between. Per germline, CDR1 LGHNA and CDR2 YSLEER. This CDR3 region has 15 residues. CDR3 nucleotides: TGCGCCAGCAGCCTGTTGCAGGGGTTCACCGGGGAGCTGTTTTTT. Its translation is CASSLLQGFTGELFF.

The rearrangement joins TRBV3-1 to TRBJ2-3; 9 bases are shared with TRBD2. The CDR3 covers 16 residues. The trim removed 4 bases at V and 4 bases at J, leaving 9 bases unmatched. Germline assignment: CDR1 LGHDT and CDR2 YNNKEL (reference sequence). CDR3 DNA sequence: TGTGCCAGCAGCCCAGAGGCTAGCGGGGTGGCAGATACGCAGTATTTT. Translation: CASSPEASGVADTQYF.